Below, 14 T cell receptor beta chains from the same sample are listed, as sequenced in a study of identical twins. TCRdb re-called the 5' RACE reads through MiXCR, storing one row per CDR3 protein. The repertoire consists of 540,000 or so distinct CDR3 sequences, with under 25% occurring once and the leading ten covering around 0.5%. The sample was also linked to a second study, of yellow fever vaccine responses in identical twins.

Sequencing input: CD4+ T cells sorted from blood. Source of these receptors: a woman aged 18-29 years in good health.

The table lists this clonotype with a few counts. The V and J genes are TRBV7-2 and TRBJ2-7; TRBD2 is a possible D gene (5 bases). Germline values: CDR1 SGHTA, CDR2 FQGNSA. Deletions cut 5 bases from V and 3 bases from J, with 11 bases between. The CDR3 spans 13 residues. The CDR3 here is CASSPSGSYEQYV. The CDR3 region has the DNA TGTGCCAGCAGCCCGAGCGGCAGCTACGAGCAGTACGTC.

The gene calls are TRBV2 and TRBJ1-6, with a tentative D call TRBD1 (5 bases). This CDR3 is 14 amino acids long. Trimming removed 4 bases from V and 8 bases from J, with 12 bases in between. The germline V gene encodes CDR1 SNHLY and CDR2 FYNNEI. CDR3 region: CASSGGDFDSPLHF. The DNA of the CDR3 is TGTGCCAGCAGTGGGGGGGACTTCGATTCACCCCTCCACTTT. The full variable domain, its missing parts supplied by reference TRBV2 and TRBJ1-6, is EPEVTQTPSHQVTQMGQEVILRCVPISNHLYFYWYRQILGQKVEFLVSFYNNEISEKSEIFDDQFSVERPDGSNFTLKIRSTKLEDSAMYFCASSGGDFDSPLHFGNGTRLTVT.

In DNA form, the CDR3 reads TGTGCCATCAGTGAGGGACGGAAAGAAGAGACCCAGTACTTC. It is translated as CAISEGRKEETQYF. The chain carries TRBV10-3 and TRBJ2-5; D gene unclear. Germline assignment: CDR1 ENHRY and CDR2 SYGVKD. The V end was cut by 2 bases, the J end by 3 bases, with 10 bases between. The CDR3 contains 14 residues.

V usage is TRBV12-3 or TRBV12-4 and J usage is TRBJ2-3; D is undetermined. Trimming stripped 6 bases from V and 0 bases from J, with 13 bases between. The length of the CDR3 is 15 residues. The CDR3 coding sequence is TGTGCCAGCAGGCAAAGGGCGGCTAGCACAGATACGCAGTATTTT. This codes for CASRQRAASTDTQYF.

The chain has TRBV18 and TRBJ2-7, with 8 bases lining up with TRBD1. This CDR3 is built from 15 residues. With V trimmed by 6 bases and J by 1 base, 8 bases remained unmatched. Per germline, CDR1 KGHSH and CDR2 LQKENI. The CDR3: CASSPGTGASYEQYV. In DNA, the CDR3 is TGTGCCAGCTCTCCGGGGACAGGTGCTTCCTACGAGCAGTACGTC.

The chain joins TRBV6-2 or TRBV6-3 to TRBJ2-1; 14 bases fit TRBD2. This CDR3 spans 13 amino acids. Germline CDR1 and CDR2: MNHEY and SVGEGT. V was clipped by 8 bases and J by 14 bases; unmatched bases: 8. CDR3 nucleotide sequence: TGTGCCAGCTCGACTAGCGGGAGGGCTCGGGAGTTCTTC. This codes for CASSTSGRAREFF.

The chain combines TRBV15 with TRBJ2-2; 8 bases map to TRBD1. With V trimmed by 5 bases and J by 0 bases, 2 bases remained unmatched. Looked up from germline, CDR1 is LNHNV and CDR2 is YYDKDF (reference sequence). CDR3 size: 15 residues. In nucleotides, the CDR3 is TGTGCCACCAGCCCGACAGGGGCGAACACCGGGGAGCTGTTTTTT. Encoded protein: CATSPTGANTGELFF.

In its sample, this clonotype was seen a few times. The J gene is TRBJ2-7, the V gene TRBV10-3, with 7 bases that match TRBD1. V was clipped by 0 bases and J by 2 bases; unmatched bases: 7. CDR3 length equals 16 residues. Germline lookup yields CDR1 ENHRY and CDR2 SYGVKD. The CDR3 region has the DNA TGTGCCATCAGTGAGTCGCGGACAGGTGGGACCTACGAGCAGTACTTC. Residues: CAISESRTGGTYEQYF.

CDR3 bases: TGTGCCACCAACGGAGGCGGGACAGGGAACACCGGGGAGCTGTTTTTT. As protein: CATNGGGTGNTGELFF. The chain joins TRBV11-2 to TRBJ2-2; 8 bases are shared with TRBD1. The CDR3 length is 16 residues. J lost 1 base, V lost 10 bases, and 11 bases had no gene match. In germline, CDR1 is SGHAT, CDR2 FQNNGV.

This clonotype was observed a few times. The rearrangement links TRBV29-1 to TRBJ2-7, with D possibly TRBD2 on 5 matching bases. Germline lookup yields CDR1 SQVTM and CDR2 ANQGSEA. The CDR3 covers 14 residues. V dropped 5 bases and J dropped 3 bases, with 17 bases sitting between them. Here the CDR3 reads CSVSRALGSYEQYF. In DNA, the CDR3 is TGCAGCGTTAGCCGCGCTTTGGGGAGCTACGAGCAGTACTTC.

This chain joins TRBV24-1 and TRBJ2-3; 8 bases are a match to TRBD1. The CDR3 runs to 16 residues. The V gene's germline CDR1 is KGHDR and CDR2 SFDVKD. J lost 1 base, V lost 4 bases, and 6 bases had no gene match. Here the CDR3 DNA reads TGTGCCACCAGTGACCTTGCGACAGGGGGCACAGATACGCAGTATTTT. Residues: CATSDLATGGTDTQYF.

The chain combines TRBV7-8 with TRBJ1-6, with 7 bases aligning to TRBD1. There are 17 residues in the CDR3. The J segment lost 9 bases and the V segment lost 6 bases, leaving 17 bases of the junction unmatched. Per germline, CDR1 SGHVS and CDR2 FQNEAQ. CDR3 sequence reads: CASSQARPTGLTSPLHF. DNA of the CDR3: TGTGCCAGCAGTCAAGCTCGCCCGACAGGGTTGACTTCACCCCTCCACTTT.

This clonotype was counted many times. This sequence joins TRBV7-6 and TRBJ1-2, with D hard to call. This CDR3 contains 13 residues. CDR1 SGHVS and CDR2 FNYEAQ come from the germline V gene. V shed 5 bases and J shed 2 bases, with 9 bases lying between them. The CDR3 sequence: CASSADGNYGYTF. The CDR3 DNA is TGTGCCAGCAGCGCCGACGGAAACTATGGCTACACCTTC. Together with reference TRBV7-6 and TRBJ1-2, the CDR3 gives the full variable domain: GAGVSQSPRYKVTKRGQDVALRCDPISGHVSLYWYRQALGQGPEFLTYFNYEAQQDKSGLPNDRFSAERPEGSISTLTIQRTEQRDSAMYRCASSADGNYGYTFGSGTRLTVV.

CDR3 coding DNA: TGTGCCAGCAGCTTAGGTCAGGGTCAACAGCCCCAGCATTTT. It encodes CASSLGQGQQPQHF. The chain carries TRBV7-9 and TRBJ1-5, with D possibly matching TRBD1 (5 bases). The germline gives CDR1 SEHNR, CDR2 FQNEAQ (reference sequence). The CDR3 contains 14 residues. Trimming took 1 base from V and 7 from J, leaving 11 bases between them. Variable domain in full (rest from reference TRBV7-9 and TRBJ1-5): DTGVSQNPRHKITKRGQNVTFRCDPISEHNRLYWYRQTLGQGPEFLTYFQNEAQLEKSRLLSDRFSAERPKGSFSTLEIQRTEQGDSAMYLCASSLGQGQQPQHFGDGTRLSIL.